The next 8 T cell receptor beta chains were all read from a single sample in a study of blood T cells in healthy people across ages. PCR was performed a second time for about 6 to 11 cycles using a sample-barcoded 5' primer and a J-beta primer mix. From the 5' RACE reads, TCRdb called clonotypes with MiXCR, one entry per CDR3 protein. Of about 730,000 distinct CDR3 sequences in the sample, roughly 45% were seen once. The sample was blood. These receptors originate from a woman aged 60-70 years in good health.

On this clonotype: This may be a read error: a much more frequent sequence differs by one nucleotide. This sequence joins TRBV4-3 and TRBJ2-7; maybe TRBD2 (6 bases). This CDR3 comprises 15 residues. Germline V gene data show CDR1 as LGHNA and CDR2 as YSLEER. CDR3 nucleotide sequence: TGCGCCAGCAGCCAAGTCGCGGGGACGACCTACGCGCAGTACTTC. Its translation: CASSQVAGTTYAQYF.

This clonotype was seen more than once but under ten times. This chain uses TRBV3-1 with TRBJ2-2, with D uncertain. The CDR3 runs to 13 residues. Trimming removed 8 bases at V and 3 bases at J, with 10 bases between. Per the germline V gene, CDR1 is LGHDT and CDR2 is YNNKEL (reference sequence). CDR3 loop: CASRRPYTGELFF. In nucleotides, the CDR3 is TGTGCCAGCCGACGACCGTACACCGGGGAGCTGTTTTTT.

V and J are TRBV19 and TRBJ1-5; D may be TRBD1 (6 bases). Trimming pared 0 bases from V and 5 bases from J, leaving 14 bases between. This CDR3 is built from 16 residues. CDR1 is LNHDA and CDR2 is SQIVND in the germline V gene (reference sequence). CDR3 in amino acids: CASSIEIQGWDQPQHF. CDR3 DNA sequence: TGTGCCAGTAGTATAGAAATACAGGGATGGGATCAGCCCCAGCATTTT.

The chain has TRBV3-1 and TRBJ2-1, with D perhaps TRBD1 or TRBD2 (5 bases each). Germline CDR1 reads LGHDT; CDR2 reads YNNKEL (reference sequence). V dropped 3 bases and J dropped 0 bases, with 15 bases sitting between them. CDR3 length: 17 residues. The CDR3 sequence is CASSHEGPDSSYNEQFF. The CDR3 DNA reads as TGTGCCAGCAGCCACGAGGGGCCCGACAGCTCCTACAATGAGCAGTTCTTC.

As for this clonotype: A read error may produce the germline difference seen at one junction end. The chain uses TRBV5-1 and TRBJ2-5; 7 nucleotides agree with TRBD1. Germline V gene lookup returns CDR1 SGHRS and CDR2 YFSETQ. The CDR3 has 14 amino acids. CDR3 bases: TGTGCCAGCAGCCTGGGACAGCCCCAAGAGACCCAGTACTTC. Its translation: CASSLGQPQETQYF.

This clonotype has ten or more counts. The chain combines TRBV20-1 with TRBJ2-1; 9 nucleotides align to TRBD2. CDR3 length: 18 amino acids. Germline V gene data show CDR1 as DFQATT and CDR2 as SNEGSKA (reference sequence). After removal of 8 bases from V and 0 bases from J, the junction contained 17 bases not matched to a gene. CDR3 loop: CSFEREEVLVNSYNEQFF. DNA for the CDR3: TGCAGTTTTGAGCGGGAGGAGGTCCTCGTTAACTCCTACAATGAGCAGTTCTTC.

The chain recombines TRBV14 with TRBJ2-7; 9 nucleotides agree with TRBD2. V was clipped by 6 bases and J by 4 bases; unmatched bases: 13. Germline lookup yields CDR1 SGHDN and CDR2 FVKESK. This CDR3 is 16 amino acids long. CDR3: CASSSVIAGDRYEQYF. In DNA, the CDR3 is TGTGCCAGCAGTTCCGTTATAGCGGGAGATCGGTACGAGCAGTACTTC.

The chain combines TRBV5-1 with TRBJ2-7; D gene unclear. Germline CDR1 SGHRS, CDR2 YFSETQ. Deletions cut 0 bases from V and 7 bases from J, with 5 bases between. The CDR3 totals 11 residues. CDR3 protein: CASSLVQEQYF. The CDR3 DNA sequence: TGCGCCAGCAGCTTGGTTCAGGAGCAGTACTTC.